The clone carrying this TCR beta chain was recorded only once. As yet, its antigen is unknown. The record originates from a study of human T cells and chemical hapten exposure. About the research overall: The study sensitized with 2% DPC on an approximately 2 cm by approximately 2 cm patch of upper inner arm skin. Study results and caveats: Since the donors had alopecia, their immune response may not be the same as that of healthy people.

The library gave individual cDNA molecules unique molecular identifiers. TCRdb passed the RACE reads through MiXCR, listing each CDR3 protein once. The repertoire has 84,000 or so distinct CDR3 sequences, over 9.5% of them found once; the top ten carry 2.2%. Per the germline V gene, CDR1 is SGHRS and CDR2 is YFSETQ. The CDR3 has 13 amino acids. V lost 4 bases, J lost 4 bases, and 11 bases lay in between. As to time point: patch test 1, 2 weeks after DPC sensitization. As for treatment: therapeutic diphenylcyclopropenone sensitization with weekly scalp DPC. Those who donated were patients with alopecia, 18 to 70 years of age, and suitable for DPC.

The input for sequencing was whole blood, taken in connection with sensitization to the hapten diphenylcyclopropenone (DPC). This TCR was sampled from a man between 35 and 55 years old with alopecia areata. Some clones in this sample may be carry-over from other donors' samples. The rearrangement uses TRBV5-1 and TRBJ1-2; D may be TRBD1 (6 bases). The CDR3 DNA reads TGCGCCAGCAGCCCCAACAGGGCCTATGGCTACACCTTC. Translated, it gives CASSPNRAYGYTF.